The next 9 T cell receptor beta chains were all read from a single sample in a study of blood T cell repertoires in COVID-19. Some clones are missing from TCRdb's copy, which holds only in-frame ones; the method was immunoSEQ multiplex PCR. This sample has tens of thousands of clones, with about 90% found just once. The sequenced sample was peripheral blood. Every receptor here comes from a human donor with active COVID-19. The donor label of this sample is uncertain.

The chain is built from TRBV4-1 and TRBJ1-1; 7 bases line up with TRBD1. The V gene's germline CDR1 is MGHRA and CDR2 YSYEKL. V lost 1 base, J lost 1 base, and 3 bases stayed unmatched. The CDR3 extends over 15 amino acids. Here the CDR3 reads CASSQADRANTEAFF. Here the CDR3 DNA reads TGCGCCAGCAGCCAAGCCGACAGGGCGAACACTGAAGCTTTCTTT.

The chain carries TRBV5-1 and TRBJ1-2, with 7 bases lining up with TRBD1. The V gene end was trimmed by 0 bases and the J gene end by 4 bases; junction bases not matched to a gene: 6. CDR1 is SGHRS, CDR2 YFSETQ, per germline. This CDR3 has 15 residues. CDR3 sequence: CASSLADRVSYGYTF. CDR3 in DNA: TGCGCCAGCAGCTTGGCCGACAGGGTCTCCTATGGCTACACCTTC.

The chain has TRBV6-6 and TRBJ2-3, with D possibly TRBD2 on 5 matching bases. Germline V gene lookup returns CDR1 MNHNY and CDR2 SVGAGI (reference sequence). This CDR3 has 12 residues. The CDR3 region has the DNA TGTGCTTCGGGGTCTAGCACAGATACGCAGTATTTT. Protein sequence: CASGSSTDTQYF.

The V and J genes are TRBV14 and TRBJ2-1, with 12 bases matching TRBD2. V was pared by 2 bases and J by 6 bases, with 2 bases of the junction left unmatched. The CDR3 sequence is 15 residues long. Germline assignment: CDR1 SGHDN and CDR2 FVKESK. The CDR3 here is CASSQLAGGGNEQFF. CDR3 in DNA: TGTGCCAGCAGCCAACTAGCGGGAGGGGGCAATGAGCAGTTCTTC.

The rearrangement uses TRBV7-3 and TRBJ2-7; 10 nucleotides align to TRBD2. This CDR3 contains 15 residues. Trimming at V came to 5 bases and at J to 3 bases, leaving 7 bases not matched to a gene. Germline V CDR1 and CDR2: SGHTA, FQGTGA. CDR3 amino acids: CASSMGLAGVYEQYF. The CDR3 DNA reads TGTGCCAGCAGCATGGGTCTAGCGGGAGTCTACGAGCAGTACTTC.

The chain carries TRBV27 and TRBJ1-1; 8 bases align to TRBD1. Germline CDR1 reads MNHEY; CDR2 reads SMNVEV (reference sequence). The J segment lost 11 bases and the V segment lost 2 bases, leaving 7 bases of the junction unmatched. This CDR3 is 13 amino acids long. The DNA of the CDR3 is TGTGCCAGCAGTTTAGGGACAGGAGCAAAGGCTTTCTTT. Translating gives CASSLGTGAKAFF.

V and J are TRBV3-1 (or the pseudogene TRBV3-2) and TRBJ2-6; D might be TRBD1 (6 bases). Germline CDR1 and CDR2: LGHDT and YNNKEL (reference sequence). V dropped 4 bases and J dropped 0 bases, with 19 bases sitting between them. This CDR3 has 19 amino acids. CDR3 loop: CASSPLGPRGNSGANVLTF. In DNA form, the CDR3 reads TGTGCCAGCAGCCCGCTGGGACCCAGGGGAAACTCTGGGGCCAACGTCCTGACTTTC.

The CDR3 loop reads CASSPGSGAGELFF. The CDR3 DNA reads TGTGCCAGCTCACCAGGGAGTGGAGCCGGGGAGCTGTTTTTT. The rearrangement links TRBV18 to TRBJ2-2; TRBD2 might be the D (5 bases). Per the germline V gene, CDR1 is KGHSH and CDR2 is LQKENI. The CDR3 length is 14 residues. Between the trimmed V and J ends, which lost 2 bases and 6 bases, there was a span of 10 bases.

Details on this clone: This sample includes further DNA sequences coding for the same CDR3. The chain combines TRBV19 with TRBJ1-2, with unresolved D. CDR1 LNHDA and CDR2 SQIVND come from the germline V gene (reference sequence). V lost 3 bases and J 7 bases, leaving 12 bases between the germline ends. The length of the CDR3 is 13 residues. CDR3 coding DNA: TGTGCCAGTAGTATTGGAACAGTTCCTGGCTACACCTTC. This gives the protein CASSIGTVPGYTF.